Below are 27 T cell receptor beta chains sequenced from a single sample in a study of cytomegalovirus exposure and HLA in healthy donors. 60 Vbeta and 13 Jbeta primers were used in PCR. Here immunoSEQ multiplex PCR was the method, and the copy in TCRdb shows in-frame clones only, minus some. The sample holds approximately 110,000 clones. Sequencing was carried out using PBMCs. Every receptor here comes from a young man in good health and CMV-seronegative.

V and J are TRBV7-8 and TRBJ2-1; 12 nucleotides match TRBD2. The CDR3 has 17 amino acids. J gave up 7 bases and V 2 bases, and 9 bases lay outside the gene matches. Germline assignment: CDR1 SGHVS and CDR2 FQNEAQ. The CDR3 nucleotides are TGTGCCAGCAGCTTAAATAAGGAACTAGCGGGGGGAAATGAGCAGTTCTTC. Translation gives CASSLNKELAGGNEQFF.

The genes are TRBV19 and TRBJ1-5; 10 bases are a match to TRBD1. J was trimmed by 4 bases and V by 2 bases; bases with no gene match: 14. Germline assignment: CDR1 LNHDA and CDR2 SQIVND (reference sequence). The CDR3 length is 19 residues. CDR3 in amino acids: CASSINTGQGTNLNQPQHF. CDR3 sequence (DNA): TGTGCCAGTAGTATAAATACGGGACAGGGGACTAATCTTAATCAGCCCCAGCATTTT.

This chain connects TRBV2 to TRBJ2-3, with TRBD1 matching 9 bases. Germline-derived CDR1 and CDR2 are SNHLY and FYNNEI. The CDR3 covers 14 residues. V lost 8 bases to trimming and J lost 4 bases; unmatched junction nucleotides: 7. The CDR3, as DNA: TGTGCCAGCTTTCCGGGACAGGGTTCAGATACGCAGTATTTT. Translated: CASFPGQGSDTQYF.

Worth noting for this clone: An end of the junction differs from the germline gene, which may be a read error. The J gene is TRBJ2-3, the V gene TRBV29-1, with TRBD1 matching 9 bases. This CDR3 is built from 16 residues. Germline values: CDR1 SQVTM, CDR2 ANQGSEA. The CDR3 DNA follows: TGCAGCGTCGAAGGAAACCGGGACAGGGAGGTAGATACGCAGTATTTT. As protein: CSVEGNRDREVDTQYF.

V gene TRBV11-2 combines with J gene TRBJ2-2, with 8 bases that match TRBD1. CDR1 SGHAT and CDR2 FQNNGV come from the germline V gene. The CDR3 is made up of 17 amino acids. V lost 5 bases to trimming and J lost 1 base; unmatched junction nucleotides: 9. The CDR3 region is CASSLHRQGLNTGELFF. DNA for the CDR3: TGTGCCAGCAGCCTACATCGACAGGGGTTGAACACCGGGGAGCTGTTTTTT.

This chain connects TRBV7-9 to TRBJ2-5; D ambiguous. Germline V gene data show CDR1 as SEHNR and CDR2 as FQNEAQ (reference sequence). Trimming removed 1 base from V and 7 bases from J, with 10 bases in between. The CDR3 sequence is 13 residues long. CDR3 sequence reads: CASSLVASGTQYF. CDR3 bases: TGTGCCAGCAGCTTAGTGGCAAGTGGGACCCAGTACTTC.

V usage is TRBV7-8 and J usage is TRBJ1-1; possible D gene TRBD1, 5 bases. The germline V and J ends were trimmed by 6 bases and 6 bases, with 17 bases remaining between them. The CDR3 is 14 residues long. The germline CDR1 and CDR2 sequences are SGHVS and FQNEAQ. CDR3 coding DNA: TGTGCCAGCAGTCTCCCTAGCGACAGTGCTGAAGCTTTCTTT. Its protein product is CASSLPSDSAEAFF. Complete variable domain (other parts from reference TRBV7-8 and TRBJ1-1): GAGVSQSPRYKVAKRGQDVALRCDPISGHVSLFWYQQALGQGPEFLTYFQNEAQLDKSGLPSDRFFAERPEGSVSTLKIQRTQQEDSAVYLCASSLPSDSAEAFFGQGTRLTVV.

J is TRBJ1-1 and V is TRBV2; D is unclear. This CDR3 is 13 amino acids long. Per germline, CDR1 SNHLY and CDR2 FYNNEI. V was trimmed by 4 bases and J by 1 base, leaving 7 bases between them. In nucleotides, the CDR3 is TGTGCCAGCAGTGCTTTCGGGAACACTGAAGCTTTCTTT. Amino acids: CASSAFGNTEAFF.

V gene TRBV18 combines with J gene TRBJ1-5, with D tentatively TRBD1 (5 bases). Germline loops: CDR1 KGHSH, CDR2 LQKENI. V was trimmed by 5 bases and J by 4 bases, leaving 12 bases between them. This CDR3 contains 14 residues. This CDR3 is CASSSGRSNQPQHF. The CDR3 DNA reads TGTGCCAGCTCATCAGGGAGGTCGAATCAGCCCCAGCATTTT.

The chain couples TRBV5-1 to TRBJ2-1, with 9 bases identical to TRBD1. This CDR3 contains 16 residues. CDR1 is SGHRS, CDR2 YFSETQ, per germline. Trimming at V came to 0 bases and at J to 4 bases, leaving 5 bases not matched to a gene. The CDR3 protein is CASSLVGTGIYNEQFF. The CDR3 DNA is TGCGCCAGCAGCTTGGTGGGGACAGGGATATACAATGAGCAGTTCTTC. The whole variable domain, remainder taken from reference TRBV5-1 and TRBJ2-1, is KAGVTQTPRYLIKTRGQQVTLSCSPISGHRSVSWYQQTPGQGLQFLFEYFSETQRNKGNFPGRFSGRQFSNSRSEMNVSTLELGDSALYLCASSLVGTGIYNEQFFGPGTRLTVL.

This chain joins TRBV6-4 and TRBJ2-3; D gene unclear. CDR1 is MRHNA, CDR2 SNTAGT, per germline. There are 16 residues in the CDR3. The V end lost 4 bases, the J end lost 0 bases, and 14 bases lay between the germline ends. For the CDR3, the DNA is TGTGCCAGCAGTGTACTCCCAGGAACTAGCACAGATACGCAGTATTTT. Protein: CASSVLPGTSTDTQYF.

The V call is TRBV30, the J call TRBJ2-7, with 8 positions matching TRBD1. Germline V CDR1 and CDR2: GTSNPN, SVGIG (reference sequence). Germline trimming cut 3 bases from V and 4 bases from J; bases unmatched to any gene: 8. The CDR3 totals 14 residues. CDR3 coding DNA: TGTGCCTGGAGCATTACAGGGGGTTGGTACGAGCAGTACTTC. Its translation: CAWSITGGWYEQYF. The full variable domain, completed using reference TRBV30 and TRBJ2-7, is SQTIHQWPATLVQPVGSPLSLECTVEGTSNPNLYWYRQAAGRGLQLLFYSVGIGQISSEVPQNLSASRPQDRQFILSSKKLLLSDSGFYLCAWSITGGWYEQYFGPGTRLTVT.

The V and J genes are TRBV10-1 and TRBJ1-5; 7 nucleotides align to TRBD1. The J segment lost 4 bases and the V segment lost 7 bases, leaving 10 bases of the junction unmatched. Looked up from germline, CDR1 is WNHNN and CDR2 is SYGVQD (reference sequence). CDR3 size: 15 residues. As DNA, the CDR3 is TGCGCCAGCAAGTCGAGGGGGCGAGGGAATCAGCCCCAGCATTTT. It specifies CASKSRGRGNQPQHF.

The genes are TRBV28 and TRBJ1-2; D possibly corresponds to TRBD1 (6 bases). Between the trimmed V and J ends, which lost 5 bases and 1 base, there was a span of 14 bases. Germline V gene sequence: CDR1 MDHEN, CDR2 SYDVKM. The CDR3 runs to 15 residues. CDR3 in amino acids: CASSRNRVGNYGYTF. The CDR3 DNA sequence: TGTGCCAGCAGTCGAAACAGGGTTGGTAACTATGGCTACACCTTC.

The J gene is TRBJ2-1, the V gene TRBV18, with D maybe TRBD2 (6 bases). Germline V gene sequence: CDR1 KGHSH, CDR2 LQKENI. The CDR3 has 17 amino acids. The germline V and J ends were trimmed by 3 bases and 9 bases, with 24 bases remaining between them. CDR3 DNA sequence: TGTGCCAGCTCACCCCTCCCCGCAGCGGGCCGGGGCAGTGAGCAGTTCTTC. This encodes CASSPLPAAGRGSEQFF.

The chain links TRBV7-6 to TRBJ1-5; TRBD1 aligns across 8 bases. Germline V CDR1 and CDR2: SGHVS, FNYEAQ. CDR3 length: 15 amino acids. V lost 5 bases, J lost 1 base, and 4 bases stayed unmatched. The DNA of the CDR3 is TGTGCCAGCAGCCCCAGGACAGGGAGCAATCAGCCCCAGCATTTT. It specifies CASSPRTGSNQPQHF. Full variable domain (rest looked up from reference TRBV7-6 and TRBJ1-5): GAGVSQSPRYKVTKRGQDVALRCDPISGHVSLYWYRQALGQGPEFLTYFNYEAQQDKSGLPNDRFSAERPEGSISTLTIQRTEQRDSAMYRCASSPRTGSNQPQHFGDGTRLSIL.

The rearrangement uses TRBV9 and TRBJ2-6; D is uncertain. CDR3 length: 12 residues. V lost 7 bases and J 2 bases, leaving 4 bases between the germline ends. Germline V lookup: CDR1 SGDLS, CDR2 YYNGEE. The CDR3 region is CASSPGANVLTF. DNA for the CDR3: TGTGCCAGCTCTCCTGGGGCCAACGTCCTGACTTTC.

The CDR3 spells CASSEFGQGDSYEQYF. The DNA for the CDR3 is TGCGCCAGCAGTGAGTTCGGCCAGGGGGACTCCTACGAGCAGTACTTC. The J gene is TRBJ2-7, the V gene TRBV10-1; TRBD1 matches 7 bases. CDR1 and CDR2 from the germline V gene are WNHNN and SYGVQD (reference sequence). The CDR3 extends over 16 amino acids. The junction had 6 bases not matched to a gene; V was cut back by 1 base and J by 0 bases.

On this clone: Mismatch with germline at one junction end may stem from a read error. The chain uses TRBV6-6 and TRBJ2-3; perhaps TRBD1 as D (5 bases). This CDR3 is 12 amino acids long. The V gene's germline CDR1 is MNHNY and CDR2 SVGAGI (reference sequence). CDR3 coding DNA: TGTGCCAGCAGTTACATGCTACAGGCAGTATACTTT. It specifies CASSYMLQAVYF.

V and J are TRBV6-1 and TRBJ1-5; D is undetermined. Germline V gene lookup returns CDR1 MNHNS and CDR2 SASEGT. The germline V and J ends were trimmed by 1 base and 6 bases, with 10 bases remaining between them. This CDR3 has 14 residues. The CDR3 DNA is TGTGCCAGCAGTGAAGGTCAGAGCGGTCAGCCCCAGCATTTT. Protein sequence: CASSEGQSGQPQHF.

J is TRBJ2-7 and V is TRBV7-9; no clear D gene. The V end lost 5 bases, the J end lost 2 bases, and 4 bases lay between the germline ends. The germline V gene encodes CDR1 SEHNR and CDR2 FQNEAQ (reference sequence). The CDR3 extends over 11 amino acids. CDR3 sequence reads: CASSDTYEQYF. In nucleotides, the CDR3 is TGTGCCAGCAGCGACACCTACGAGCAGTACTTC.

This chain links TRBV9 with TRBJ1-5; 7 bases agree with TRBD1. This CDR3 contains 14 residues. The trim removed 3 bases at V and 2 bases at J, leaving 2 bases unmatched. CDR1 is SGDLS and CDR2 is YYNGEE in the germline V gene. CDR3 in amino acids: CASSGQGGNQPQHF. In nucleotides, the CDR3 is TGTGCCAGCAGCGGACAGGGTGGCAATCAGCCCCAGCATTTT.

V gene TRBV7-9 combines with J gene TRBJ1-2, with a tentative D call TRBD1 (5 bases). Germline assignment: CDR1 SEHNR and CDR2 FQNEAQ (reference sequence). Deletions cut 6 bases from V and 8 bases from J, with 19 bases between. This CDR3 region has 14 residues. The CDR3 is CASSVGEGRYGYTF. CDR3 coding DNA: TGTGCCAGCAGTGTGGGGGAGGGGAGGTACGGCTACACCTTC.

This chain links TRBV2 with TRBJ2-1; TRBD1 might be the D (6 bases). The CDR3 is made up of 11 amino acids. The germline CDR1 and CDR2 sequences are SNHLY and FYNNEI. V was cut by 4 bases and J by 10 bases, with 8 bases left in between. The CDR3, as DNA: TGTGCCAGCAGTGGCAGGGGAGAGCAGTTCTTC. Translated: CASSGRGEQFF.

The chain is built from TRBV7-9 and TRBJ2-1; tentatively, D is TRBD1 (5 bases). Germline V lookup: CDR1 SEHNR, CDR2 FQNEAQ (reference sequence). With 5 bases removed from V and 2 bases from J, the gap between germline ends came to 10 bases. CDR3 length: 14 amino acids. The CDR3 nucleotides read TGTGCCAGCAGCCCTGACAGCCCCTACAATGAGCAGTTCTTC. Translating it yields CASSPDSPYNEQFF.

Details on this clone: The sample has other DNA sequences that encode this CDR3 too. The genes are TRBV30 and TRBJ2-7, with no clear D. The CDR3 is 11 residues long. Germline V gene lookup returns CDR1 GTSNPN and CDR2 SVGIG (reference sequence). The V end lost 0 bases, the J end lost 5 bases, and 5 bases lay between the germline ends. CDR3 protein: CAWSVGDEQYF. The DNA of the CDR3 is TGTGCCTGGAGTGTGGGCGACGAGCAGTACTTC. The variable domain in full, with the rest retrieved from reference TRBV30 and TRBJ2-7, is SQTIHQWPATLVQPVGSPLSLECTVEGTSNPNLYWYRQAAGRGLQLLFYSVGIGQISSEVPQNLSASRPQDRQFILSSKKLLLSDSGFYLCAWSVGDEQYFGPGTRLTVT.

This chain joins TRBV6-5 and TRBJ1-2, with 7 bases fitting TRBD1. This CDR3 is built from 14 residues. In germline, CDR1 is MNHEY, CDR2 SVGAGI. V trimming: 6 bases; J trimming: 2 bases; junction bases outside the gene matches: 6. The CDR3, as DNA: TGTGCCAGCAGAAATGGACAGGAAAACTATGGCTACACCTTC. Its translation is CASRNGQENYGYTF.